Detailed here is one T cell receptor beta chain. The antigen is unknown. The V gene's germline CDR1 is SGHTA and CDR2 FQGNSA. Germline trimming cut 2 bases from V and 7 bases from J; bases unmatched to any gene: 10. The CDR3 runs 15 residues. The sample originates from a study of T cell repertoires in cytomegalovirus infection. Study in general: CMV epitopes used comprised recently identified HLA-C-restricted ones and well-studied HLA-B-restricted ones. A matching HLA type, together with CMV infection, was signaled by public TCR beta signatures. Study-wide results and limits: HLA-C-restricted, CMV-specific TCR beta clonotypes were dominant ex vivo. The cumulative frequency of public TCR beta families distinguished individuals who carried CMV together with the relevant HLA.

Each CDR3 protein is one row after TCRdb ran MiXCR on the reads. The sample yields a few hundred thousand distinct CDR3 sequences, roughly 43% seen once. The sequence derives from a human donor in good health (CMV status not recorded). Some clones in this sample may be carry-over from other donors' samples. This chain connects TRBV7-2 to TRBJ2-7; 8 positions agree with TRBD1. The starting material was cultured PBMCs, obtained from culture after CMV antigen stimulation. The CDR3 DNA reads TGTGCCAGCAGCTTATCACCGGGACAGGTCGCGGAGCAGTACTTC. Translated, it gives CASSLSPGQVAEQYF.